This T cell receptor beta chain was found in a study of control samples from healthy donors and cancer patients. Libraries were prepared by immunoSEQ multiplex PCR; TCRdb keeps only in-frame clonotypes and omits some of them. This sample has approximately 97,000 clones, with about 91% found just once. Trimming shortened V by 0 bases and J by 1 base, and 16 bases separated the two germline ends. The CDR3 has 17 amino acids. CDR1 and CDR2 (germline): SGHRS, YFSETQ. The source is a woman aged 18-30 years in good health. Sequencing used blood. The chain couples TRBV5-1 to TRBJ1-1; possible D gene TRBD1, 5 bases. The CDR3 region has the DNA TGCGCCAGCAGCTTGGCAAATCTTAGGGGAAGGAACACTGAAGCTTTCTTT. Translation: CASSLANLRGRNTEAFF. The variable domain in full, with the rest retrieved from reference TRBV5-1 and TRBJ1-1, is KAGVTQTPRYLIKTRGQQVTLSCSPISGHRSVSWYQQTPGQGLQFLFEYFSETQRNKGNFPGRFSGRQFSNSRSEMNVSTLELGDSALYLCASSLANLRGRNTEAFFGQGTRLTVV.